Listed below are T cell receptor beta chains from one sample, sequenced in a study of vaccination effects on CD4 cells after COVID-19. These receptors have no known antigen. Assay used: immunoSEQ multiplex PCR; TCRdb lists only in-frame clones, some missing. The profile shows about 64,000 clones, more than 60% of them singletons. Sequencing used CD4+ T cells from PBMCs cultured without peptide, obtained before COVID-19 vaccination. The receptors stem from a human donor who had a prior SARS-CoV-2 infection. The CDR3 runs from the conserved cysteine through the conserved F or W. Fields, in order: clone size, J gene, V gene, D gene, CDR3 protein, CDR3 DNA. D genes are given only for firm matches. For some rows the clone size is stated as once, few or many, or as a class when expanded; others skip it.

clone_size: -; j_call: TRBJ2-1; v_call: TRBV2; d_call: -; cdr3_aa: CASTIDIDNEQFF; cdr3_nt: TGTGCCAGCACCATAGACATTGACAATGAGCAGTTCTTC
clone_size: -; j_call: TRBJ2-1; v_call: TRBV18; d_call: TRBD2; cdr3_aa: CASSPGLAAYNEQFF; cdr3_nt: TGTGCCAGCTCACCAGGGCTAGCGGCGTACAATGAGCAGTTCTTC
clone_size: -; j_call: TRBJ2-7; v_call: TRBV7-2; d_call: -; cdr3_aa: CASSLGLAATYEQYF; cdr3_nt: TGTGCCAGCAGCTTAGGCTTGGCGGCAACCTACGAGCAGTACTTC
clone_size: -; j_call: TRBJ2-1; v_call: TRBV2; d_call: -; cdr3_aa: CASSEALQRVSREQFF; cdr3_nt: TGTGCCAGCAGTGAAGCGCTTCAGAGGGTGTCTCGTGAGCAGTTCTTC
clone_size: -; j_call: TRBJ1-2; v_call: TRBV28; d_call: -; cdr3_aa: CASSFGRDLGYTF; cdr3_nt: TGTGCCAGCAGTTTCGGTCGCGATCTGGGCTACACCTTC
clone_size: -; j_call: TRBJ2-3; v_call: TRBV6-5; d_call: -; cdr3_aa: CASSYRVRTDTQYF; cdr3_nt: TGTGCCAGCAGTTACAGGGTTCGCACAGATACGCAGTATTTT
clone_size: once; j_call: TRBJ2-5; v_call: TRBV7-2; d_call: TRBD2; cdr3_aa: CASRRSSGQETQYF; cdr3_nt: TGTGCCAGCAGGCGCTCTAGCGGCCAAGAGACCCAGTACTTC
clone_size: -; j_call: TRBJ1-4; v_call: TRBV20-1; d_call: -; cdr3_aa: CSASENEKLFF; cdr3_nt: TGCAGTGCTAGCGAGAATGAAAAACTGTTTTTT
clone_size: -; j_call: TRBJ2-5; v_call: TRBV11-1; d_call: TRBD2; cdr3_aa: CASSIRLAGGIETQYF; cdr3_nt: TGTGCCAGCAGCATCAGACTAGCGGGGGGCATCGAGACCCAGTACTTC
clone_size: few; j_call: TRBJ2-1; v_call: TRBV5-5; d_call: -; cdr3_aa: CASSLAEVNEQFF; cdr3_nt: TGTGCCAGCAGCTTGGCCGAGGTAAATGAGCAGTTCTTC
clone_size: -; j_call: TRBJ2-3; v_call: TRBV12-5; d_call: -; cdr3_aa: CASGLSIGVGDTQYF; cdr3_nt: TGTGCTAGTGGTTTGTCTATAGGGGTGGGAGATACGCAGTATTTT
clone_size: -; j_call: TRBJ1-1; v_call: TRBV6-5; d_call: -; cdr3_aa: CASSRYVGVDTEAFF; cdr3_nt: TGTGCCAGCTCTCGATATGTAGGGGTAGACACTGAAGCTTTCTTT
clone_size: medium-sized; j_call: TRBJ1-2; v_call: TRBV30; d_call: -; cdr3_aa: CAWTWGGSYTF; cdr3_nt: TGTGCCTGGACCTGGGGGGGGAGCTACACCTTC
clone_size: -; j_call: TRBJ1-1; v_call: TRBV25-1; d_call: -; cdr3_aa: CASSDRGRVGSAEAFF; cdr3_nt: TGTGCCAGCAGTGATAGAGGCAGGGTGGGTAGCGCTGAAGCTTTCTTT
clone_size: -; j_call: TRBJ2-6; v_call: TRBV21-1; d_call: -; cdr3_aa: CASSKGAGGTSYSGANVLTF; cdr3_nt: TGTGCCAGCAGCAAAGGGGCGGGTGGCACTTCCTACTCTGGGGCCAACGTCCTGACTTTC
clone_size: -; j_call: TRBJ2-7; v_call: TRBV5-5; d_call: -; cdr3_aa: CASSLNPGDDEQYF; cdr3_nt: TGTGCCAGCAGCTTAAACCCAGGGGACGACGAGCAGTACTTC
clone_size: few; j_call: TRBJ1-6; v_call: TRBV3-1/TRBV3-2; d_call: TRBD1; cdr3_aa: CASSQQPWRDRGDSPLHF; cdr3_nt: TGTGCCAGCAGCCAACAACCTTGGAGGGACAGGGGAGATTCACCCCTCCACTTT
clone_size: -; j_call: TRBJ2-3; v_call: TRBV5-1; d_call: TRBD2; cdr3_aa: CASSLGSGGPADTQYF; cdr3_nt: TGCGCCAGCAGCTTGGGTAGCGGGGGGCCGGCGGATACGCAGTATTTT
clone_size: once; j_call: TRBJ2-5; v_call: TRBV5-1; d_call: -; cdr3_aa: CASRIRGQFLETQYF; cdr3_nt: TGCGCCAGCAGAATCCGAGGACAGTTTTTGGAGACCCAGTACTTC
clone_size: -; j_call: TRBJ2-1; v_call: TRBV20-1; d_call: TRBD1; cdr3_aa: CSAGQANEQFF; cdr3_nt: TGCAGTGCAGGACAGGCCAATGAGCAGTTCTTC
clone_size: -; j_call: TRBJ1-2; v_call: TRBV5-4; d_call: -; cdr3_aa: CASSFSGFNYGYTF; cdr3_nt: TGTGCCAGCAGCTTTTCAGGGTTTAACTATGGCTACACCTTC
clone_size: once; j_call: TRBJ2-7; v_call: TRBV3-1/TRBV3-2; d_call: TRBD1; cdr3_aa: CASSLNPTGGYEQYF; cdr3_nt: TGTGCCAGCAGCCTTAACCCGACAGGGGGCTACGAGCAGTACTTC
clone_size: -; j_call: TRBJ2-2; v_call: TRBV4-3; d_call: -; cdr3_aa: CASSQDTPANTGELFF; cdr3_nt: TGCGCCAGCAGCCAAGACACTCCGGCGAACACCGGGGAGCTGTTTTTT
clone_size: -; j_call: TRBJ2-2; v_call: TRBV9; d_call: -; cdr3_aa: CASSVFHGTDGELFF; cdr3_nt: TGTGCCAGCAGCGTATTTCACGGGACTGACGGGGAGCTGTTTTTT
clone_size: few; j_call: TRBJ1-2; v_call: TRBV18; d_call: TRBD1; cdr3_aa: CASSPQGTANYGYTF; cdr3_nt: TGTGCCAGCTCACCACAGGGGACAGCTAACTATGGCTACACCTTC
clone_size: -; j_call: TRBJ1-2; v_call: TRBV5-1; d_call: -; cdr3_aa: CASSLNGRAATNYGYTF; cdr3_nt: TGCGCCAGCAGCTTGAATGGCAGGGCCGCTACCAACTATGGCTACACCTTC
clone_size: -; j_call: TRBJ1-2; v_call: TRBV19; d_call: TRBD1; cdr3_aa: CASSISFLSRDRPNGYTF; cdr3_nt: TGTGCCAGTAGTATCTCTTTCCTATCGCGGGACAGACCTAATGGCTACACCTTC
clone_size: -; j_call: TRBJ1-5; v_call: TRBV7-2; d_call: -; cdr3_aa: CASSLVWGGNQPQHF; cdr3_nt: TGTGCCAGCAGCTTAGTCTGGGGAGGCAATCAGCCCCAGCATTTT
clone_size: -; j_call: TRBJ2-7; v_call: TRBV7-4; d_call: -; cdr3_aa: CASSLLQTHSYEQYF; cdr3_nt: TGTGCCAGCAGTCTGCTACAGACCCACTCCTACGAGCAGTACTTC
clone_size: -; j_call: TRBJ1-2; v_call: TRBV6-5; d_call: TRBD1; cdr3_aa: CASSPGQGYYGYTF; cdr3_nt: TGTGCCAGCAGCCCGGGACAGGGGTACTATGGCTACACCTTC
clone_size: -; j_call: TRBJ2-7; v_call: TRBV2; d_call: -; cdr3_aa: CASSDYGGYEQYF; cdr3_nt: TGTGCCAGCAGTGACTATGGGGGCTACGAGCAGTACTTC
clone_size: -; j_call: TRBJ1-5; v_call: TRBV15; d_call: -; cdr3_aa: CATSRDLASSNSNQPQHF; cdr3_nt: TGTGCCACCAGCAGAGATCTCGCCAGTTCTAATAGCAATCAGCCCCAGCATTTT
clone_size: few; j_call: TRBJ1-4; v_call: TRBV9; d_call: TRBD1; cdr3_aa: CASSPQGASSEKLFF; cdr3_nt: TGTGCCAGCAGCCCCCAGGGGGCGAGTAGTGAAAAACTGTTTTTT